This T cell receptor beta chain was captured in a study of regulatory T cells in long-lasting Graves disease (dated by TCRdb to the early 2020s). A note on the overall study: Newly diagnosed Graves' disease patients had taken antithyroid drugs for less than 3 months. The study was registered as a clinical trial and conducted in China. This study used TCR sequencing and RNA sequencing of peripheral blood to compare persistent Graves' disease patients against newly diagnosed Graves' disease patients. A total of around 33 samples underwent TCR sequencing, from about 13 patients with persistent Graves' disease and 20 or so patients with newly diagnosed Graves' disease. Summary of the overall study and its limitations: Compared with newly diagnosed patients, persistent Graves' disease patients had lower TCR Shannon entropy and fewer highly expanded clones, which suggests clonal expansion. Because the primary lesion, thyroid tissue, could not be accessed, the study looked at peripheral blood alone. TRBV28, TRBJ1-2 and TRBJ2-5 were preferentially used in persistent disease, while TRBV20-1 and TRBJ2-1 were favored in newly diagnosed disease. The authors noted that the small sample size was a limitation that may lower accuracy. More public clonotypes were shared among persistent patients (fewer than 3,000) than among newly diagnosed patients (over 900). Sequencing and analysis were restricted to the TCR beta chain.

Libraries were built with multiplex PCR. Sequencer: Illumina HiSeq 4000. CDR3 regions were amplified by Arm-PCR with iRepertoire HTBI primers to construct TCR beta libraries. PCR products were gel purified before sequencing. The paper's processing steps were these. Gene usage analysis of CDR3 amino acid clonotypes used the roughly 62 TRBV and 12 to 15 TRBJ segments found across samples. Filtered high-quality paired reads were merged into contigs using COPE and FqMerger. BLAST was used to align contigs to IMGT TRBV, TRBD and TRBJ reference genes, with CDR3 defined following IMGT. Any clonotype with a frequency above 0.1% was classified as a highly expanded clone. Shannon entropy was used to measure repertoire diversity, and the Gini coefficient was used to measure V-J evenness. A clonotype found in more than one individual was treated as public. The public reads were run again by TCRdb, first through fastp at Q25 and then through MiXCR, and only productive beta chains were kept. Rows are unified per CDR3 protein, each entry keeping the most common DNA and genes. The V and J calls here are based on TCRdb, not the publication. The sample includes 400,000 to 500,000 distinct CDR3 sequences, with roughly 15% observed a single time. The ten largest make up about 23% of the sample.

The meaning of the sample's time point label: newly diagnosed GD, antithyroid drugs for less than 3 months. For both TCR sequencing and RNA sequencing, RNA was extracted from PBMCs in TRIzol. Graves' disease was diagnosed according to American Thyroid Association guidelines. Patients were recruited from an endocrinology department in Xi'an, China. Each patient gave around 9 milliliters of peripheral blood, collected in an EDTA anticoagulant tube. Ficoll Paque Plus density gradient separation was used to isolate PBMCs, and no additional T cell sorting was done. An Agilent 2100 Bioanalyzer and agarose gel were used to check RNA quality, and a NanoDrop 2000 was used to measure RNA concentration. V loses 6 bases of germline sequence and J loses 4 bases, and the interval between the two ends is 16 bases. The germline V gene yields MNHNS for CDR1 and SASEGT for CDR2. From the cysteine up to the phenylalanine, the CDR3 has a length of 14 residues. The only DNA kept is the CDR3, 42 bases in frame from the first base.

A remark on this clonotype: This clone's antigen is unknown. Per-base quality was not reported, and no clone a single base away is much larger than it.

These data were also filed under a second study, of T cells in Graves' hyperthyroidism and ophthalmopathy. Reported in the second study: A patient counted as having stable Graves' hyperthyroidism if no progression to ophthalmopathy occurred over 18 months of follow-up. Hyperthyroidism patients were newly diagnosed, with disease duration under 2 months, and aged 18 to 65 years. Patients with uncontrolled infections, other autoimmune diseases, pregnancy or lactation were excluded. Diagnoses were based on clinical symptoms, serum thyroxine and TRAb, thyroid ultrasound and orbital computed tomography. The TCR CDR3 was subjected to a first round of RT-PCR using the HTBI primer set and the Qiagen OneStep RT-PCR kit. Most expanded thyroid clonotypes (frequency above 0.001) were also detected in blood, a finding suggesting that blood repertoires may reflect thyroid immune responses. Ophthalmopathy was separated from stable hyperthyroidism by a 13 V-J signature model, with approximately 85% sensitivity and 81% to 83% specificity obtained in cross-validation and 80%/75% obtained in testing. In validation, the model predicted progression to ophthalmopathy a median of roughly 6.2 months before onset, with around 70% sensitivity and roughly 79% specificity. To identify distinguishing TCR V-J signatures, a discovery cohort of some 100 patients was used, comprising fewer than 45 with Graves' ophthalmopathy and approximately 57 with stable Graves' hyperthyroidism. Prospective prediction of ophthalmopathy was tested in an independent validation cohort consisting of 18 to 20 hyperthyroidism patients and about 17 patients who later progressed to ophthalmopathy. The 75 to 100 discovery patients were randomly split 7:3 into training and test sets. In about six Graves' hyperthyroidism patients, the study also compared T-cell repertoires from thyroid tissue with T-cell repertoires from blood. Once sampling was done, hyperthyroidism patients were given methimazole at a starting dose of 30 mg daily, whereas ophthalmopathy patients were given high-dose intravenous methylprednisolone. Libraries were constructed in a second round of multiplex PCR, after which size selection and purification were carried out. Paired-end sequencing of the libraries was performed with 100 bp reads on an Illumina HiSeq2000. SOAPnuke was used to process the raw data, with reads discarded if the reads contained adapters or uncalled bases, had a mean Phred below 15, or lacked an exact constant-primer or identifier match. High-quality paired reads were merged using COPE v1.2.5, and each unique nucleotide sequence was defined as a clonotype. MiTCR v1.1 was used to align the clonotypes against IMGT TRBV, TRBD and TRBJ reference segments. The analysis included only V-J combinations with a frequency above 0.0001, which together covered approximately 99% of the repertoires. A TCS score was defined as the ratio of F50 (clonal expansion) to E x V (chaos), with BLOSUM62-based TCRdist applied between CDR3 peptides within each V-J. Welch's t-statistics and random forest reduced approximately 520 V-J features to around 14, which were used in a naive Bayes classifier (R e1071). No statistical method was used to set the sample size in advance, and investigators knew the group allocation. The paper describes TCR Vbeta CDR3 sequencing of 120 to 150 peripheral blood samples, made up of some 42 ophthalmopathy patients, roughly 80 hyperthyroidism patients and roughly 17 progressor patients.

The clonotype originates from a woman aged 18-29 years with Graves disease. Donor details come from another sample of the same person, matched by shared clones. The V and J genes are TRBV6-1 and TRBJ2-7; the D gene assignment is perhaps TRBD1 or TRBD2, with each matching 5 bases. Specimen: peripheral blood mononuclear cells (PBMCs), collected at new diagnosis, from a patient treated with antithyroid drugs. The bases are TGTGCCAGCAGAATGGGGGACGGGGCTTACGAGCAGTACTTC. The resulting protein is CASRMGDGAYEQYF.